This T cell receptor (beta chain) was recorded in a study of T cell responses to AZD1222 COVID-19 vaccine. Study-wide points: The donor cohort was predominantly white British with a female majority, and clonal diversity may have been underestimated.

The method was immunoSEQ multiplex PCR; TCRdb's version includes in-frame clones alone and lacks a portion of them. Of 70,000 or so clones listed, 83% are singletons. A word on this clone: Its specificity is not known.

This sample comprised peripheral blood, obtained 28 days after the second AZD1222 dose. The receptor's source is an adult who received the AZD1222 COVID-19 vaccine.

CDR3 DNA sequence: TGTGCCAGCAGTCCGCAACAGGGAAGAAATGGCTACACCTTC. This encodes CASSPQQGRNGYTF. The V and J genes are TRBV6-5 and TRBJ1-2; D possibly corresponds to TRBD1 (6 bases). The CDR3 spans 14 residues. Between the trimmed V and J ends, which lost 5 bases and 6 bases, there was a span of 16 bases. The germline gives CDR1 MNHEY, CDR2 SVGAGI.